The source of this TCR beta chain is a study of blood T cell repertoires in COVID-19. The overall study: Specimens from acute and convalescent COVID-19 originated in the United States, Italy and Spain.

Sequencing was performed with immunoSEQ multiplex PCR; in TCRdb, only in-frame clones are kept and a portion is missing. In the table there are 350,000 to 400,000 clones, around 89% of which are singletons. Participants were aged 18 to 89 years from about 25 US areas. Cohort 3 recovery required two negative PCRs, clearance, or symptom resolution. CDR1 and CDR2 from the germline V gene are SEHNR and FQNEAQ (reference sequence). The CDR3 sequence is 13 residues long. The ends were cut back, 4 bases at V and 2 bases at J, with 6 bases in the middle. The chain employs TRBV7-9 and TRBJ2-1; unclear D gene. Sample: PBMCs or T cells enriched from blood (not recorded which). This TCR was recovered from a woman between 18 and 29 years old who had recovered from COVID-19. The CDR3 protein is CASSSLPYNEQFF. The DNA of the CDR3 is TGTGCCAGCAGCTCTCTTCCCTACAATGAGCAGTTCTTC. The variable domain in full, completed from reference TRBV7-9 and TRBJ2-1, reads DTGVSQNPRHKITKRGQNVTFRCDPISEHNRLYWYRQTLGQGPEFLTYFQNEAQLEKSRLLSDRFSAERPKGSFSTLEIQRTEQGDSAMYLCASSSLPYNEQFFGPGTRLTVL.